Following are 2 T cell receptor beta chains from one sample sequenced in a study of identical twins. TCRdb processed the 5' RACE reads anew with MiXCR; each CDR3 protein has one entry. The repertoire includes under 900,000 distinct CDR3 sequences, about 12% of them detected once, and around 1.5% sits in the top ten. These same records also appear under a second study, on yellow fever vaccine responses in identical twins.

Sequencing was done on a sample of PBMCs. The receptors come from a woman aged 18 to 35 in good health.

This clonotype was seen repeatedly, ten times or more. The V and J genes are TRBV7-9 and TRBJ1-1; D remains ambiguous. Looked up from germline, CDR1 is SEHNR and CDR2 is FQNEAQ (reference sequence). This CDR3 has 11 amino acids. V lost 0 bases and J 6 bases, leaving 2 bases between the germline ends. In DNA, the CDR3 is TGTGCCAGCAGCTTAGCACCTGAAGCTTTCTTT. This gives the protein CASSLAPEAFF.

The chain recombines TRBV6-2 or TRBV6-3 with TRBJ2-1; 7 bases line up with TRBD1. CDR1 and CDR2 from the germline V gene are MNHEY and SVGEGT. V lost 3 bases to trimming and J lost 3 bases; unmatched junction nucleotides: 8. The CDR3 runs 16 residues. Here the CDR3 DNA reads TGTGCCAGCAGTTATGACGGGACAGCCCGCTACAATGAGCAGTTCTTC. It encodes CASSYDGTARYNEQFF.